These 29 T cell receptor beta chains were sequenced from one sample in a study of breast tumors, draining lymph nodes, adjacent tissues. MiXCR was run by TCRdb on the multiplex PCR reads, yielding one entry per CDR3 protein. This table has about 140,000 distinct CDR3 sequences, 30% to 35% appearing once. Axillary draining lymph nodes of breast cancer patients supplied the node samples. Sequenced sample: axillary lymph node tissue. These receptor sequences come from a female donor with breast cancer. Some clones in this sample may be carry-over from other donors' samples.

This clonotype was detected many times. The V and J genes are TRBV9 and TRBJ2-6, with D unclear. The V and J ends lost 2 bases and 1 base respectively, with 7 bases between them. The V gene's germline CDR1 is SGDLS and CDR2 YYNGEE. The CDR3 sequence is 15 residues long. CDR3 sequence: CASSVPGSGANVLTF. The CDR3 DNA is TGTGCCAGCAGCGTTCCAGGATCTGGGGCCAACGTCCTGACTTTC.

In its sample, this clonotype was seen many times. The V and J genes are TRBV5-1 and TRBJ2-1; D gene unclear. Germline V gene lookup returns CDR1 SGHRS and CDR2 YFSETQ. Trimming took 0 bases from V and 6 from J, leaving 10 bases between them. CDR3 size: 14 residues. The DNA of the CDR3 is TGCGCCAGCAGCTTGGTAGCACAGAGCAATGAGCAGTTCTTC. This sequence encodes CASSLVAQSNEQFF.

This clonotype was detected ten times or more. The rearrangement links TRBV12-3 or TRBV12-4 to TRBJ1-2; D uncertain. The V gene lost 2 bases and the J gene lost 8 bases, with 3 bases spanning the gap. This CDR3 has 10 amino acids. The CDR3 loop reads CASSLKGYTF. DNA of the CDR3: TGTGCCAGCAGTTTAAAGGGCTACACCTTC.

The table lists this clonotype with many counts. This may come from a read error, since a much larger clone is one base off. The chain couples TRBV7-2 to TRBJ2-5; perhaps TRBD2 as D (6 bases). This CDR3 contains 15 residues. CDR1 SGHTA and CDR2 FQGNSA come from the germline V gene. In nucleotides, the CDR3 is TGTGCCAGCAGCCTAAACGGACGGAGGGAAGAGACCCAGCACTTC. Protein product: CASSLNGRREETQHF.

This clonotype was counted many times. The chain employs TRBV6-5 and TRBJ2-7; D gene unclear. Germline V lookup: CDR1 MNHEY, CDR2 SVGAGI. The CDR3 sequence is 15 residues long. V was shortened by 2 bases and J by 0 bases, with 11 bases between the two germline ends. The CDR3 sequence is CASSYRREYSYEQYF. CDR3 sequence (DNA): TGTGCCAGCAGTTACAGAAGGGAATACTCCTACGAGCAGTACTTC.

The genes are TRBV19 and TRBJ2-1, with 15 nucleotides matching TRBD2. Germline lookup yields CDR1 LNHDA and CDR2 SQIVND (reference sequence). V dropped 5 bases and J dropped 6; count of bases not matched to a gene: 8. The CDR3 is made up of 17 amino acids. The CDR3 here is CASSYRTSGGAANEQFF. DNA of the CDR3: TGTGCCAGTAGTTACCGGACTAGCGGGGGGGCCGCCAATGAGCAGTTCTTC.

This clonotype came up many times. CDR3 residues: CASSITQGAGNTIYF. The CDR3 nucleotides read TGTGCCAGCAGCATCACCCAGGGAGCGGGAAACACCATATATTTT. The rearrangement uses TRBV7-2 and TRBJ1-3, with a tentative D call TRBD1 (5 bases). The CDR3 length is 15 residues. Trimming stripped 5 bases from V and 4 bases from J, with 15 bases between. Germline CDR1 is SGHTA and CDR2 is FQGNSA.

CDR3 nucleotides: TGTGCCAGCAGTTACGGGTTCAACGCGAACACCGGGGAGCTGTTTTTT. Protein: CASSYGFNANTGELFF. The V and J genes are TRBV6-6 and TRBJ2-2; D remains ambiguous. The CDR3 is 16 amino acids. V was trimmed by 2 bases and J by 0 bases, leaving 10 bases between them. Germline loops: CDR1 MNHNY, CDR2 SVGAGI (reference sequence).

This clonotype was detected many times. The chain links TRBV3-1 to TRBJ2-1; D tentatively fits TRBD1 or TRBD2 (5 bases each). V lost 0 bases to trimming and J lost 5 bases, with 11 bases between them. The CDR3 sequence is 15 residues long. Germline V gene lookup returns CDR1 LGHDT and CDR2 YNNKEL (reference sequence). CDR3 in amino acids: CASSQEFGGNNEQFF. The CDR3 DNA sequence: TGTGCCAGCAGCCAAGAGTTTGGGGGAAACAATGAGCAGTTCTTC.

This clonotype has only a few counts. This may be a read error, as it is one base from a much larger clone. The rearrangement links TRBV7-9 to TRBJ1-3; D is uncertain. This CDR3 region has 17 residues. Germline CDR1 reads SEHNR; CDR2 reads FQNEAQ (reference sequence). The CDR3 nucleotides are TGTGCCAGCAGCTTATTCCGGGGTGGAAGCTCTGGAAACCCCATATATTTT. Its protein product is CASSLFRGGSSGNPIYF.

This chain links TRBV7-9 with TRBJ1-6; D is perhaps TRBD1 (5 bases). With 5 bases removed from V and 13 bases from J, the gap between germline ends came to 21 bases. This CDR3 region has 15 residues. Germline CDR1 SEHNR, CDR2 FQNEAQ (reference sequence). The CDR3 is CASSGTGLINCPLHF. CDR3 DNA sequence: TGTGCCAGCAGCGGTACGGGACTCATTAATTGCCCCCTCCACTTT. Drawing the rest from reference TRBV7-9 and TRBJ1-6, the complete variable domain is DTGVSQNPRHKITKRGQNVTFRCDPISEHNRLYWYRQTLGQGPEFLTYFQNEAQLEKSRLLSDRFSAERPKGSFSTLEIQRTEQGDSAMYLCASSGTGLINCPLHFGNGTRLTVT.

The table lists this clonotype with a count of one. J is TRBJ2-1 and V is TRBV3-1; 7 bases are shared with TRBD1. Germline CDR1 reads LGHDT; CDR2 reads YNNKEL (reference sequence). CDR3 length equals 15 residues. J lost 6 bases, V lost 3 bases, and 8 bases had no gene match. The CDR3 nucleotides are TGTGCCAGCAGCCAGGACAGGAGGCCTACCAATGAGCAGTTCTTC. Residues: CASSQDRRPTNEQFF.

As concerns this clonotype: A much more abundant neighbour one base away suggests this may be a read error. J is TRBJ1-2 and V is TRBV9; no clear D. Looked up from germline, CDR1 is SGDLS and CDR2 is YYNGEE. The CDR3 spans 15 residues. The chain's CDR3 is CASSPTWRINYGSTF. CDR3 bases: TGTGCCAGCAGCCCAACCTGGCGGATTAACTATGGCTCCACCTTC.

J is TRBJ2-6 and V is TRBV6-2 or TRBV6-3; tentatively, D is TRBD1 (6 bases). There are 14 residues in the CDR3. Germline CDR1 and CDR2: MNHEY and SVGEGT. The V and J ends lost 6 bases and 4 bases respectively, with 10 bases between them. The chain's CDR3 is CASRRGTGANVLTF. CDR3 nucleotide sequence: TGTGCCAGCAGGCGAGGGACAGGGGCCAACGTCCTGACTTTC.

As for this clonotype: A read error may explain this, as a much larger clone is one base away. The chain joins TRBV20-1 to TRBJ2-3; D may be TRBD2 (6 bases). CDR3 size: 14 residues. V gave up 6 bases and J gave up 8 bases, with 21 bases separating them. CDR1 and CDR2 (germline): DFQATT, SNEGSKA (reference sequence). The CDR3 region has the DNA TGCAGTGCGCCGGTTAAAGCGGGCCGGGCTACGCAGTATTTT. Translation: CSAPVKAGRATQYF.

This chain links TRBV2 with TRBJ2-2, with no clear D. Germline lookup yields CDR1 SNHLY and CDR2 FYNNEI. V lost 6 bases to trimming and J lost 15 bases, with 20 bases between them. The CDR3 covers 13 residues. The CDR3 reads CASSVGPNCELFF. For the CDR3, the DNA is TGTGCCAGCAGCGTGGGTCCTAACTGTGAGTTGTTTTTT.

This chain uses TRBV5-8 with TRBJ2-1; D is perhaps TRBD1 (5 bases). Germline-derived CDR1 and CDR2 are SGHTS and YDEGEE. The length of the CDR3 is 14 residues. Trimming took 6 bases from V and 1 from J, leaving 11 bases between them. In nucleotides, the CDR3 is TGTGCCAGCAACCTCAGACAGTCCTACAATGAGCAGTTCTTC. Translation gives CASNLRQSYNEQFF.

The chain carries TRBV7-9 and TRBJ1-4; D may be TRBD1 (5 bases). Trimming took off 2 bases at V and 0 bases at J, with 19 bases between the two ends. Per the germline V gene, CDR1 is SEHNR and CDR2 is FQNEAQ (reference sequence). The CDR3 consists of 19 residues. CDR3 sequence: CASSLRQGAVIATNEKLFF. CDR3 coding DNA: TGTGCCAGCAGCTTAAGGCAGGGTGCTGTTATTGCAACTAATGAAAAACTGTTTTTT. The whole variable domain, remainder taken from reference TRBV7-9 and TRBJ1-4, is DTGVSQNPRHKITKRGQNVTFRCDPISEHNRLYWYRQTLGQGPEFLTYFQNEAQLEKSRLLSDRFSAERPKGSFSTLEIQRTEQGDSAMYLCASSLRQGAVIATNEKLFFGSGTQLSVL.

This clonotype was seen many times. The V call is TRBV11-2, the J call TRBJ2-2, with 9 bases lining up with TRBD1. Germline V gene lookup returns CDR1 SGHAT and CDR2 FQNNGV. The junction had 4 bases not matched to a gene; V was cut back by 6 bases and J by 2 bases. The CDR3 totals 15 residues. The CDR3 region is CASRKTGGNTGELFF. DNA of the CDR3: TGTGCCAGCAGAAAAACAGGGGGCAACACCGGGGAGCTGTTTTTT.

CDR3 coding DNA: TGTGCCAGCAGCTCAGCGGGGGAGCCGAACACTGAAGCTTTCTTT. This codes for CASSSAGEPNTEAFF. The rearrangement uses TRBV7-9 and TRBJ1-1; D might be TRBD1 (5 bases). Germline V gene lookup returns CDR1 SEHNR and CDR2 FQNEAQ (reference sequence). CDR3 size: 15 residues. Trimming removed 4 bases at V and 1 base at J, with 13 bases between.

Of note for this clonotype: A much larger clone lies one base from this, so it may be a read error. The chain joins TRBV5-4 to TRBJ1-2; no reliable D call. V was shortened by 3 bases and J by 3 bases, with 15 bases between the two germline ends. The germline V gene encodes CDR1 SGHNT and CDR2 YYREEE (reference sequence). The CDR3 spans 15 residues. The CDR3 loop reads CASSYPAPRDYGYTF. The CDR3 DNA reads TGTGCCAGCAGCTATCCGGCACCCCGCGACTATGGCTACACCTTC.

The chain combines TRBV29-1 with TRBJ2-1, with 10 nucleotides matching TRBD2. The CDR3 spans 13 residues. Germline V gene lookup returns CDR1 SQVTM and CDR2 ANQGSEA. Trimming cost V 4 bases and J 7 bases; bases outside gene matches: 4. This chain's CDR3 is CSVGTSGTNEQFF. DNA of the CDR3: TGCAGCGTTGGGACTAGCGGCACTAATGAGCAGTTCTTC.

Of note for this clonotype: This may come from a read error, since a much larger clone is one base off. The chain employs TRBV6-5 and TRBJ2-7; 8 bases are a match to TRBD1. Losses at the gene ends were 5 bases for V and 9 bases for J; bases not matched to a gene: 15. The V gene's germline CDR1 is MNHEY and CDR2 SVGAGI. This CDR3 has 15 residues. The CDR3 here is CASSHGRTGIGGQYF. The DNA for the CDR3 is TGTGCCAGCAGTCACGGTAGGACAGGGATCGGTGGGCAGTACTTC.

This clonotype was counted a few times. The genes are TRBV2 and TRBJ1-1, with TRBD1 matching 10 bases. V lost 6 bases, J lost 5 bases, and 9 bases stayed unmatched. CDR1 is SNHLY, CDR2 FYNNEI, per germline. CDR3 size: 15 residues. The CDR3 DNA follows: TGTGCCAGCAGCCTCAGACAGGGGGCGGGTACTGAAGCTTTCTTT. It codes for CASSLRQGAGTEAFF.

This clonotype was recorded at least ten times. CDR3 residues: CASGFPQGQDQETQYF. As DNA, the CDR3 is TGTGCTAGTGGTTTCCCGCAGGGGCAAGACCAAGAGACCCAGTACTTC. The gene calls are TRBV12-5 and TRBJ2-5; tentative D call: TRBD1 (6 bases). The CDR3 loop spans 16 amino acids. Germline values: CDR1 LGHNT, CDR2 FRNRAP. The V and J ends lost 3 bases and 0 bases respectively, with 14 bases between them.

This clonotype has at least ten counts. This chain joins TRBV14 and TRBJ2-7, with TRBD1 identical over 10 bases. The ends lost 4 bases at V and 6 bases at J; junction bases unmatched: 15. This CDR3 region has 17 residues. Germline-derived CDR1 and CDR2 are SGHDN and FVKESK. The CDR3 nucleotides are TGTGCCAGCAGCCTAATCTTATCCGGGACAGGGGCCTCCGAGCAGTACGTC. Protein product: CASSLILSGTGASEQYV.

This clonotype has at least ten counts. The rearrangement joins TRBV30 to TRBJ1-2; D gene uncertain. Germline CDR1 reads GTSNPN; CDR2 reads SVGIG (reference sequence). The CDR3 is 13 residues long. V was shortened by 0 bases and J by 2 bases, with 7 bases between the two germline ends. The CDR3 sequence is CAWSVKQNYGYTF. Written as DNA, the CDR3 is TGTGCCTGGAGTGTAAAACAGAACTATGGCTACACCTTC.

This clonotype occurred many times. The chain joins TRBV20-1 to TRBJ1-4; perhaps TRBD1 as D (5 bases). With 7 bases removed from V and 4 bases from J, the gap between germline ends came to 16 bases. The CDR3 has 14 residues. Germline V gene data show CDR1 as DFQATT and CDR2 as SNEGSKA (reference sequence). CDR3 protein: CSVTDRGVNEKLFF. Here the CDR3 DNA reads TGCAGTGTCACCGATCGGGGGGTTAATGAAAAACTGTTTTTT.

This clonotype came up many times. The chain joins TRBV5-1 to TRBJ1-2; D gene uncertain. The germline CDR1 and CDR2 sequences are SGHRS and YFSETQ. The CDR3 covers 14 residues. The ends were cut back, 3 bases at V and 7 bases at J, with 16 bases in the middle. In DNA form, the CDR3 reads TGCGCCAGCAGCTCTTTCGACGGACCGGCTGGCTACACCTTC. Encoded protein: CASSSFDGPAGYTF.